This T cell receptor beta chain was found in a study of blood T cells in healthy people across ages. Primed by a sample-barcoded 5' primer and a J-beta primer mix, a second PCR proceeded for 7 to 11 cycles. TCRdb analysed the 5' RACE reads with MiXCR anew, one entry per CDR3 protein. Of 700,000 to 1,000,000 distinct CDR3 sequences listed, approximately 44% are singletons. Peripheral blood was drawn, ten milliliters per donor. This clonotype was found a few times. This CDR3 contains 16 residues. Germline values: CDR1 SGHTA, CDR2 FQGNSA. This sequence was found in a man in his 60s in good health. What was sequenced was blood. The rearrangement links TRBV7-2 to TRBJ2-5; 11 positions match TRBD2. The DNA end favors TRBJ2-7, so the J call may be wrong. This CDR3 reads CASSLGGTSGSYEQYF. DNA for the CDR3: TGTGCCAGCAGCTTAGGGGGGACTAGCGGTTCCTACGAGCAGTACTTC.